Listed below are T cell receptor beta chains from one sample, sequenced in a study of OX40 agonist ivuxolimab in advanced cancers. Measured with immunoSEQ multiplex PCR; TCRdb has only the in-frame clones, and not every one. The sample lists approximately 88,000 clones, 70% to 90% occurring once. The sample in question was CD4+ or CD8+ T cells sorted from blood, obtained in a trial of the OX40 agonist ivuxolimab. These receptors were taken from an adult with an advanced solid tumor such as melanoma, head and neck, liver or kidney cancer. Each CDR3 is given with its conserved first and last residue. The D gene is left open where the match is weak. For some rows the clone size is stated as once, few or many, or as a class when expanded; others skip it.

d_gene: NA; v_gene: TRBV2; j_gene: TRBJ2-5; abundance: NA; CDR3aa: CASSEVGTTRGETQYF; CDR3nt: TGTGCCAGCAGTGAAGTCGGGACCACCCGTGGTGAGACCCAGTACTTC
d_gene: TRBD2; v_gene: TRBV19; j_gene: TRBJ2-5; abundance: NA; CDR3aa: CASSTGTSGKETQYF; CDR3nt: TGTGCCAGTAGTACCGGGACTAGCGGTAAAGAGACCCAGTACTTC
d_gene: TRBD1; v_gene: TRBV2; j_gene: TRBJ1-1; abundance: NA; CDR3aa: CASVITGDYTEAFF; CDR3nt: TGTGCCAGCGTGATCACAGGGGATTACACTGAAGCTTTCTTT
d_gene: NA; v_gene: TRBV5-1; j_gene: TRBJ2-3; abundance: NA; CDR3aa: CASLEDRTDTQYF; CDR3nt: TGCGCCAGCCTCGAGGACCGCACAGATACGCAGTATTTT
d_gene: TRBD2; v_gene: TRBV6-5; j_gene: TRBJ2-7; abundance: NA; CDR3aa: CASSYGLAGYEQYF; CDR3nt: TGTGCCAGCAGTTACGGTCTAGCGGGGTACGAGCAGTACTTC
d_gene: TRBD1; v_gene: TRBV2; j_gene: TRBJ1-2; abundance: few; CDR3aa: CASSGTGTYGYTF; CDR3nt: TGTGCCAGCAGCGGGACAGGAACTTATGGCTACACCTTC
d_gene: NA; v_gene: TRBV5-3; j_gene: TRBJ1-6; abundance: NA; CDR3aa: CARERPRARSNSPLHF; CDR3nt: TGTGCCAGAGAAAGGCCGCGGGCCCGTTCAAATTCACCCCTCCACTTT
d_gene: NA; v_gene: TRBV11-2; j_gene: TRBJ2-1; abundance: NA; CDR3aa: CASSLRTVNEQFF; CDR3nt: TGTGCCAGCAGCCTCAGGACAGTCAATGAGCAGTTCTTC
d_gene: TRBD1; v_gene: TRBV6-1; j_gene: TRBJ2-7; abundance: NA; CDR3aa: CASSEASGTGQTYEQYF; CDR3nt: TGTGCCAGCAGTGAAGCGTCCGGGACAGGGCAAACCTACGAGCAGTACTTC
d_gene: NA; v_gene: TRBV30; j_gene: TRBJ1-1; abundance: NA; CDR3aa: CAWSVGHTEAFF; CDR3nt: TGTGCCTGGAGTGTAGGCCACACTGAAGCTTTCTTT
d_gene: NA; v_gene: TRBV21-1; j_gene: TRBJ1-1; abundance: NA; CDR3aa: CASSKEGTEPFIGTEAFF; CDR3nt: TGTGCCAGCAGCAAAGAAGGGACAGAACCATTTATTGGGACTGAAGCTTTCTTT
d_gene: TRBD1; v_gene: TRBV7-9; j_gene: TRBJ1-1; abundance: NA; CDR3aa: CASSLAGIRDRDVFF; CDR3nt: TGTGCCAGCAGCTTAGCGGGTATTCGGGACAGGGATGTTTTCTTT
d_gene: TRBD1; v_gene: TRBV30; j_gene: TRBJ1-6; abundance: NA; CDR3aa: CASLTGNNSPLHF; CDR3nt: TGTGCCTCATTGACAGGGAATAATTCACCCCTCCACTTT
d_gene: TRBD1; v_gene: TRBV7-3; j_gene: TRBJ2-2; abundance: NA; CDR3aa: CASRTGTATGELFF; CDR3nt: TGTGCCAGCAGGACAGGGACGGCCACCGGGGAGCTGTTTTTT
d_gene: TRBD1; v_gene: TRBV6-1; j_gene: TRBJ2-7; abundance: NA; CDR3aa: CASSEGQGIYEQYF; CDR3nt: TGTGCCAGCAGTGAAGGACAGGGTATTTACGAGCAGTACTTC
d_gene: NA; v_gene: TRBV19; j_gene: TRBJ2-7; abundance: NA; CDR3aa: CASIMGRHEQYF; CDR3nt: TGTGCCAGTATCATGGGGAGGCACGAGCAGTACTTC
d_gene: NA; v_gene: TRBV7-9; j_gene: TRBJ1-1; abundance: NA; CDR3aa: CASSSHAEGTEAFF; CDR3nt: TGTGCCAGCAGCTCCCACGCAGAGGGGACTGAAGCTTTCTTT
d_gene: NA; v_gene: TRBV4-2; j_gene: TRBJ2-5; abundance: once; CDR3aa: CASSPGLRQETQYF; CDR3nt: TGTGCCAGCAGCCCCGGACTGCGCCAAGAGACCCAGTACTTC
d_gene: TRBD1; v_gene: TRBV6-5; j_gene: TRBJ2-7; abundance: NA; CDR3aa: CASSPGQGTYEQYF; CDR3nt: TGTGCCAGCAGCCCGGGACAGGGTACCTACGAGCAGTACTTC
d_gene: TRBD1; v_gene: TRBV2; j_gene: TRBJ2-3; abundance: NA; CDR3aa: CASRGTGGTTDTQYF; CDR3nt: TGTGCCAGCAGAGGGACAGGGGGGACCACAGATACGCAGTATTTT
d_gene: NA; v_gene: TRBV11-3; j_gene: TRBJ2-2; abundance: few; CDR3aa: CASSSGLQTGELFF; CDR3nt: TGTGCCAGCAGCTCGGGACTGCAGACCGGGGAGCTGTTTTTT
d_gene: NA; v_gene: TRBV11-2; j_gene: TRBJ1-1; abundance: NA; CDR3aa: CASSSTPDRSNTEAFF; CDR3nt: TGTGCCAGCAGCTCGACACCCGACAGGTCGAACACTGAAGCTTTCTTT
d_gene: NA; v_gene: TRBV6-5; j_gene: TRBJ2-1; abundance: NA; CDR3aa: CASSYSSEQFF; CDR3nt: TGTGCCAGCAGTTACTCGAGTGAGCAGTTCTTC
d_gene: TRBD2; v_gene: TRBV7-2; j_gene: TRBJ2-1; abundance: NA; CDR3aa: CASSSRPGTSGGNEQFF; CDR3nt: TGTGCCAGCAGCTCACGACCCGGGACTAGCGGGGGGAATGAGCAGTTCTTC
d_gene: TRBD1; v_gene: TRBV27; j_gene: TRBJ2-7; abundance: NA; CDR3aa: CASRTPGTVSYEQYF; CDR3nt: TGTGCCAGCAGAACCCCCGGGACAGTGTCCTACGAGCAGTACTTC
d_gene: NA; v_gene: TRBV6-5; j_gene: TRBJ1-1; abundance: once; CDR3aa: CASSYSNSLEAFF; CDR3nt: TGTGCCAGCAGTTACTCGAACAGTCTTGAAGCTTTCTTT
d_gene: TRBD1; v_gene: TRBV14; j_gene: TRBJ2-4; abundance: once; CDR3aa: CASSAGQGLITAKNIQYF; CDR3nt: TGTGCCAGCAGCGCGGGACAGGGTCTCATCACAGCCAAAAACATTCAGTACTTC